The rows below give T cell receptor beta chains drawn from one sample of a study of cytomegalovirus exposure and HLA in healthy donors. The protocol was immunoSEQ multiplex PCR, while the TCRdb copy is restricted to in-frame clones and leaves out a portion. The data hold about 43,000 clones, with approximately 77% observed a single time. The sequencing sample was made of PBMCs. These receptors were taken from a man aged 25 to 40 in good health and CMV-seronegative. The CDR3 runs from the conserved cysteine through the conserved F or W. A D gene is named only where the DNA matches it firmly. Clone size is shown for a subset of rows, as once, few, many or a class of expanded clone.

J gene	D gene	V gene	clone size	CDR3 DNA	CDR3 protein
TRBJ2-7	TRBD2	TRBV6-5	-	TGTGCCAGCAGTCCACAGGGACTAGCGTACGAGCAGTACTTC	CASSPQGLAYEQYF
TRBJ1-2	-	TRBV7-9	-	TGTGCCAGCAGCTTAGGGGGTTGGGGGGGCGACTATGGCTACACCTTC	CASSLGGWGGDYGYTF
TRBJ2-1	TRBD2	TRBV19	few	TGTGCCAGTAGGACGGGAGGGAATGAGCAGTTCTTC	CASRTGGNEQFF
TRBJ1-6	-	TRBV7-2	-	TGTGCCAGCAACGGACAGAGCTCCTATAATTCACCCCTCCACTTT	CASNGQSSYNSPLHF
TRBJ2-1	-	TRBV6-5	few	TGTGCCAGCAGTTTCCCAGGGTATGAGCAGTTCTTC	CASSFPGYEQFF
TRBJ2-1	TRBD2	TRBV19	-	TGTGCCAGTAGTAGGACTAAAAGCGGGAGGGGGTCCTACAATGAGCAGTTCTTC	CASSRTKSGRGSYNEQFF
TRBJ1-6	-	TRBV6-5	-	TGTGCCACCAGACCGGGACTAGGGAATTCACCCCTCCACTTT	CATRPGLGNSPLHF
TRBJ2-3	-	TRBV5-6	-	TGTGCCAGCAGCCCGGCAAGCGGGAGCACAGATACGCAGTATTTT	CASSPASGSTDTQYF
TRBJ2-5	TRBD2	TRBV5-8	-	TGTGCCAGCAGCTTGGCGGGAGGGCAAGAGACCCAGTACTTC	CASSLAGGQETQYF
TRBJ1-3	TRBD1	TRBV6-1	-	TGTGCCAGCAGTGAAAAGGGTGACAGGGTCTCTGGAAACACCATATATTTT	CASSEKGDRVSGNTIYF
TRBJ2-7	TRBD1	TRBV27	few	TGTGCCAGCAGTCCTGGGACAGGGCTTAACTACGAGCAGTACTTC	CASSPGTGLNYEQYF
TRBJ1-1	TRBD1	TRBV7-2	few	TGTGCCAGCAGCTTTGACAGGGACACTGAAGCTTTCTTT	CASSFDRDTEAFF
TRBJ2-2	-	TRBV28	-	TGTGCCAGCAGTCCCCTGGAGACAGATTTGAACACCGGGGAGCTGTTTTTT	CASSPLETDLNTGELFF
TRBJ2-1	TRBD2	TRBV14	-	TGTGCCAGCAGCCCCGGGAGGATTAACAATGAGCAGTTCTTC	CASSPGRINNEQFF
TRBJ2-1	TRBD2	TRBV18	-	TGTGCCAGCTCACCGCAGCTAGCGGGGGGACCCTCCTACAATGAGCAGTTCTTC	CASSPQLAGGPSYNEQFF
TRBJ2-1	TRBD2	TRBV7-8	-	TGTGCCAGCAGCCCCCTCGCAGCGGGAGGTTACAATGAGCAGTTCTTC	CASSPLAAGGYNEQFF
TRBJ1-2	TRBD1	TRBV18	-	TGTGCCAGCTCACCTGGGACAGGGGAGAACTATGGCTACACCTTC	CASSPGTGENYGYTF
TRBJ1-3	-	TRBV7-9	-	TGTTCCAGCAGCTTAATTGGTGCTGGGAGCTCTGGAAACACCATATATTTT	CSSSLIGAGSSGNTIYF
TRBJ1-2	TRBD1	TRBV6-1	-	TGTGCCAGCAGTGAACAGGGACAGAGTCTTGGCTACACCTTC	CASSEQGQSLGYTF
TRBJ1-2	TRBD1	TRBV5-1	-	TGCGCCAGCAGCTTGGACAGGGGATCTTTGGGCTACACCTTC	CASSLDRGSLGYTF
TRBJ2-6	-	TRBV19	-	TGTGCCAGTAGTATATCCGCAGCGAGCTCTGGGGCCAACGTCCTGACTTTC	CASSISAASSGANVLTF
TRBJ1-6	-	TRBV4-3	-	TGCGCCAGCAGCCAACAGGCGGGACTGAAGATTAATTCACCCCTCCACTTT	CASSQQAGLKINSPLHF
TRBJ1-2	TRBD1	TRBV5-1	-	TGCGCCAGCAGGCGGACAGGGGATGTGGATGGCTACACCTTC	CASRRTGDVDGYTF